This T cell receptor beta chain was sequenced in a study of blood T cell repertoires in COVID-19. At the level of the study: Acute-phase and convalescent COVID-19 samples originated in the United States, Italy and Spain.

Recruitment covered 20 to 25 US areas and drew participants whose ages spanned 18 to 89 years. Among Cohort 3 donors, those recovered had two negative PCRs, clearance, or symptom resolution. The authors' processing: Amplified reference gene primers provided the basis for estimating nucleated cell counts. Only in-frame clones appear in the TCRdb table, and some are missing; sequencing was by immunoSEQ multiplex PCR. V, J and clone size are taken as reported in that table, and D and trimming were inferred from the DNA itself. The sample has approximately 360,000 clones, under 85% seen once. The ends were cut back, 5 bases at V and 3 bases at J, with 8 bases in the middle. The germline V gene has CDR1 SNHLY and CDR2 FYNNEI. The CDR3 loop spans 12 amino acids.

The sequenced sample was PBMCs or T cells enriched from blood (not recorded which). The V gene is TRBV2, the J gene TRBJ2-7, with no clear D. The TCR was taken from a woman aged 50 to 60 who had recovered from COVID-19. Here the CDR3 DNA reads TGTGCCAGCAGTCAAGAGCACTACGAGCAGTACTTC. This codes for CASSQEHYEQYF.